Listed below are T cell receptor beta chains from one sample, sequenced in a study of identical twins. TCRdb reprocessed the 5' RACE reads via MiXCR and lists one record per CDR3 protein. The sample contains 250,000 or so distinct CDR3 sequences, approximately 12% of which appear only once. These data are also associated with another study on yellow fever vaccine responses in identical twins.

The material sequenced was memory (CD45RO+) T cells sorted from blood. The receptors stem from a woman in her late teens or twenties in good health. CDR3s include the opening cysteine and the closing phenylalanine or tryptophan. Each record gives: V gene, J gene, D gene, clone size, CDR3 protein, CDR3 DNA. A D gene is named only where the DNA matches it firmly. Clone sizes are given selectively: once, few, many, or a class where the clone is expanded.

V: TRBV3-1
J: TRBJ2-1
D: TRBD1
size: few
CDR3: CASSQRRWENRGPYNEQFF
DNA: TGTGCCAGCAGCCAGCGTAGATGGGAAAACAGGGGGCCCTACAATGAGCAGTTCTTC

V: TRBV20-1
J: TRBJ2-7
D: NA
size: few
CDR3: CSASRDKTYEQYF
DNA: TGCAGTGCTTCCCGGGACAAAACCTACGAGCAGTACTTC

V: TRBV5-1
J: TRBJ2-3
D: NA
size: NA
CDR3: CASSLRTVTDTQYF
DNA: TGCGCCAGCAGCCTGCGGACAGTCACAGATACGCAGTATTTT

V: TRBV7-2
J: TRBJ2-3
D: NA
size: NA
CDR3: CASSPRRTERADTQYF
DNA: TGTGCCAGCAGCCCCCGACGGACAGAACGAGCAGATACGCAGTATTTT

V: TRBV18
J: TRBJ1-1
D: NA
size: many
CDR3: CASSPPRSGEAEAFF
DNA: TGTGCCAGCTCACCACCAAGGTCAGGCGAGGCGGAAGCTTTCTTT

V: TRBV5-1
J: TRBJ2-7
D: TRBD1
size: many
CDR3: CASSQGTGTSEQYF
DNA: TGCGCCAGCAGCCAAGGGACAGGGACAAGCGAGCAGTACTTC

V: TRBV28
J: TRBJ1-2
D: TRBD1
size: few
CDR3: CASSLLNRGQAGGYTF
DNA: TGTGCCAGCAGTTTACTCAACAGGGGGCAAGCAGGTGGCTACACCTTC

V: TRBV20-1
J: TRBJ2-1
D: NA
size: NA
CDR3: CSARAQEWEVPLNEQFF
DNA: TGCAGTGCTAGAGCTCAGGAGTGGGAGGTACCCCTCAATGAGCAGTTCTTC

V: TRBV2
J: TRBJ2-4
D: NA
size: few
CDR3: CASSEASQKNIQYF
DNA: TGTGCCAGCAGTGAAGCTAGTCAGAAAAACATTCAGTACTTC

V: TRBV7-6
J: TRBJ2-1
D: TRBD2
size: NA
CDR3: CASSLVSGGDVEQFF
DNA: TGTGCCAGCAGCTTAGTTTCCGGGGGGGACGTTGAGCAGTTCTTC

V: TRBV6-1
J: TRBJ2-1
D: NA
size: NA
CDR3: CATEAGSGRGGNEQFF
DNA: TGTGCCACAGAGGCGGGTTCCGGCCGGGGCGGCAATGAGCAGTTCTTC

V: TRBV5-1
J: TRBJ2-7
D: TRBD1
size: many
CDR3: CASSMVGGEYEQYF
DNA: TGCGCCAGCAGTATGGTAGGGGGCGAGTACGAGCAGTACTTC

V: TRBV20-1
J: TRBJ2-7
D: NA
size: NA
CDR3: CSASLGDEQYF
DNA: TGCAGTGCTAGTCTAGGCGACGAGCAGTACTTC

V: TRBV7-9
J: TRBJ1-1
D: NA
size: NA
CDR3: CASSLVAIDTEAFF
DNA: TGTGCCAGCAGCTTAGTGGCCATCGACACTGAAGCTTTCTTT

V: TRBV12-3/TRBV12-4
J: TRBJ2-5
D: TRBD2
size: many
CDR3: CASSRSGEETQYF
DNA: TGTGCCAGCAGTCGTAGCGGGGAAGAGACCCAGTACTTC

V: TRBV5-1
J: TRBJ2-5
D: TRBD2
size: few
CDR3: CASKTGGPGETQYF
DNA: TGCGCCAGCAAGACGGGAGGGCCCGGGGAGACCCAGTACTTC

V: TRBV29-1
J: TRBJ1-4
D: NA
size: few
CDR3: CSVAQDSQNEKLFF
DNA: TGCAGCGTTGCCCAGGACAGCCAGAATGAAAAACTGTTTTTT

V: TRBV7-2
J: TRBJ2-7
D: TRBD2
size: NA
CDR3: CASSETLAGPTYEQYF
DNA: TGTGCCAGCAGCGAAACCCTAGCGGGCCCGACCTACGAGCAGTACTTC

V: TRBV4-3
J: TRBJ2-3
D: NA
size: many
CDR3: CASSQDSATSTDTQYF
DNA: TGCGCCAGCAGCCAAGATTCAGCGACTAGCACAGATACGCAGTATTTT

V: TRBV27
J: TRBJ2-3
D: TRBD1
size: few
CDR3: CASSRSGTGLDTDTQYF
DNA: TGTGCCAGCAGTCGTTCCGGGACAGGGTTAGACACAGATACGCAGTATTTT

V: TRBV12-3/TRBV12-4
J: TRBJ2-5
D: NA
size: few
CDR3: CASSLRRETQYF
DNA: TGTGCCAGCAGTTTAAGGAGGGAGACCCAGTACTTC

V: TRBV4-3
J: TRBJ2-3
D: NA
size: many
CDR3: CASSQAQLGTDTQYF
DNA: TGCGCCAGCAGCCAAGCACAGCTGGGGACAGATACGCAGTATTTT

V: TRBV10-1
J: TRBJ2-7
D: NA
size: NA
CDR3: CASSPASNEQYF
DNA: TGCGCCAGCAGCCCCGCGAGTAACGAGCAGTACTTC

V: TRBV24-1
J: TRBJ1-5
D: NA
size: NA
CDR3: CATSDPGHLNQPQHF
DNA: TGTGCCACCAGTGACCCCGGACACCTAAATCAGCCCCAGCATTTT

V: TRBV3-1
J: TRBJ1-4
D: NA
size: many
CDR3: CASSQARVRLGEKLFF
DNA: TGTGCCAGCAGCCAAGCCAGGGTCAGGCTCGGTGAAAAACTGTTTTTT

V: TRBV6-6
J: TRBJ1-2
D: NA
size: NA
CDR3: CASRLTENYGYTF
DNA: TGTGCCAGCAGACTGACCGAGAACTATGGCTACACCTTC

V: TRBV5-1
J: TRBJ2-7
D: NA
size: NA
CDR3: CASSLHPYNYEQYF
DNA: TGCGCCAGCAGTCTTCATCCCTACAACTACGAGCAGTACTTC